What follows describes a single TCR beta chain. As yet, its antigen is unknown. The sample belongs to a study of T cell repertoires in ileal Crohn's disease. Whole-study results and caveats: All patients with clonality above 26.8% had endoscopic recurrence.

CDR3 length: 14 residues. With 4 bases removed from V and 3 bases from J, the gap between germline ends came to 13 bases. Germline CDR1 MDHEN, CDR2 SYDVKM. The table came from immunoSEQ multiplex PCR; TCRdb's copy has only in-frame clones and leaves some out. Of 6,000 to 8,000 clones in the sample, approximately 80% were seen once. The receptor's source is an adult with Crohn's disease. Sequenced material: ileal tissue. The gene calls are TRBV28 and TRBJ2-7, with D possibly being TRBD1 (5 bases). The CDR3 DNA sequence: TGTGCCAGCAGTTCGACAGACCCTCGCTACGAGCAGTACTTC. Amino acid sequence: CASSSTDPRYEQYF.